Sequencing of this T cell receptor beta chain was carried out in a study of CD8+ T cells in alopecia areata. Sequencing relied on a cDNA template that was reverse transcribed from extracted RNA. The table came from immunoSEQ multiplex PCR; TCRdb's copy has only in-frame clones and leaves some out. The sample lists roughly 280,000 clones, 60% seen once, with 0.93% in the top ten. Germline loops: CDR1 SEHNR, CDR2 FQNEAQ (reference sequence). The CDR3 has 17 amino acids. V lost 0 bases to trimming and J lost 0 bases, with 13 bases between them. Stated treatment: oral pan-JAK inhibitor, 5-10 mg twice daily.

Sequenced here: CD4+ T cells sorted from blood, sampled between weeks 51 and 52, from a patient treated with tofacitinib. The clonotype originates from a human donor with alopecia areata. The chain combines TRBV7-9 with TRBJ2-3; no clear D. The CDR3 spells CASSLAPSPPSTDTQYF. The DNA for the CDR3 is TGTGCCAGCAGCTTAGCGCCTTCTCCGCCTAGCACAGATACGCAGTATTTT.